This TCR beta chain originates from a study of monozygotic twins with inflammatory bowel disease. The draw for each donor consisted of a single 2.5 ml blood sample. TCRdb processed the 5' RACE reads again and assigns one entry to each CDR3 protein, with no DNA. In all, the sample yields a few hundred thousand distinct CDR3 sequences. This CDR3 contains 15 residues. CDR1 and CDR2 (germline): LGHDT, YNNKEL (reference sequence). Sequencing was done on a sample of blood. The sequence derives from a human donor with ulcerative colitis or Crohn's disease, or a healthy co-twin of an affected twin (not recorded which). The rearrangement uses TRBV3-1 and TRBJ2-7; TCRdb lists TRBD2, though no DNA is available to test this call. CDR3 region: CASSHTTSGVYEQYF.